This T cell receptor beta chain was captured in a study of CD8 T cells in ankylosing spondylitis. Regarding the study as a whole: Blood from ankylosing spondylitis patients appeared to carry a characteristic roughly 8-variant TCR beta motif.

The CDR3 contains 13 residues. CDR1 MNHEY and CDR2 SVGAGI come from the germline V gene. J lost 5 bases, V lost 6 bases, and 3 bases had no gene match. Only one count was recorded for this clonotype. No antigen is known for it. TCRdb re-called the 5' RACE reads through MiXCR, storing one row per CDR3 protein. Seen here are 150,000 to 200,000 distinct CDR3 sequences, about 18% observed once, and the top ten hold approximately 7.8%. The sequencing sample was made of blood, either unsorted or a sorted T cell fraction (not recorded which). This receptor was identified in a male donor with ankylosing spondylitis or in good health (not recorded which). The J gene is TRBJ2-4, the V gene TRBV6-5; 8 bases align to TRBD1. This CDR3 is CASRSTGENIQYF. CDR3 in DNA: TGTGCCAGCAGGTCGACAGGGGAAAACATTCAGTACTTC.